A single sample is the source of the 26 T cell receptor beta chains below, sequenced in a study of radiotherapy plus CTLA-4 blockade in lung cancer. Measured with immunoSEQ multiplex PCR; TCRdb has only the in-frame clones, and not every one. The sample yields more than 30,000 clones, 75% to 85% seen once. The specimen comprised peripheral blood, sampled from a patient treated with radiotherapy plus ipilimumab. The receptors here all came from a human donor with non-small cell lung cancer that progressed on radiotherapy plus ipilimumab.

This clone showed up just once. V gene TRBV6-4 combines with J gene TRBJ2-3, with D possibly matching TRBD2 (5 bases). CDR3 length: 15 residues. Trimming removed 6 bases at V and 0 bases at J, with 13 bases between. The germline CDR1 and CDR2 sequences are MRHNA and SNTAGT. CDR3 bases: TGTGCCAGCAGCGAAGAGGAGGCTAGCACAGATACGCAGTATTTT. This encodes CASSEEEASTDTQYF.

The V and J genes are TRBV19 and TRBJ1-5; perhaps TRBD1 as D (6 bases). CDR1 is LNHDA, CDR2 SQIVND, per germline (reference sequence). The CDR3 consists of 16 residues. The V end was cut by 3 bases, the J end by 1 base, with 13 bases between. CDR3 residues: CASSMFQGMSNQPQHF. CDR3 sequence (DNA): TGTGCCAGTAGTATGTTCCAGGGGATGAGCAATCAGCCCCAGCATTTT.

The chain employs TRBV15 and TRBJ1-1; 10 bases map to TRBD1. CDR3 length: 16 residues. Germline assignment: CDR1 LNHNV and CDR2 YYDKDF (reference sequence). The ends lost 3 bases at V and 5 bases at J; junction bases unmatched: 9. In DNA form, the CDR3 reads TGTGCCACCAGCAGCGACAGGGGGCCTGGTGGTACTGAAGCTTTCTTT. Residues: CATSSDRGPGGTEAFF.

The chain has TRBV29-1 and TRBJ2-7, with 11 bases matching TRBD1. This CDR3 spans 15 amino acids. V gave up 0 bases and J gave up 13 bases; unmatched junction bases: 14. The germline V gene has CDR1 SQVTM and CDR2 ANQGSEA. The CDR3 loop reads CSVEDRTGGRIEVYF. The CDR3 bases are TGCAGCGTTGAAGATCGGACAGGGGGCAGGATAGAGGTATACTTC.

V and J are TRBV19 and TRBJ1-5, with D unresolved. This CDR3 comprises 13 residues. V shed 3 bases and J shed 4 bases, with 7 bases lying between them. Germline assignment: CDR1 LNHDA and CDR2 SQIVND (reference sequence). The DNA of the CDR3 is TGTGCCAGTAGTATCCACAGAAATCAGCCCCAGCATTTT. Translating gives CASSIHRNQPQHF. The variable domain in full, completed from reference TRBV19 and TRBJ1-5, reads DGGITQSPKYLFRKEGQNVTLSCEQNLNHDAMYWYRQDPGQGLRLIYYSQIVNDFQKGDIAEGYSVSREKKESFPLTVTSAQKNPTAFYLCASSIHRNQPQHFGDGTRLSIL.

This clone was seen a few times. The V and J genes are TRBV6-5 and TRBJ1-2; D is possibly TRBD1 (6 bases). The CDR3 contains 12 residues. Germline V lookup: CDR1 MNHEY, CDR2 SVGAGI. The V end was cut by 8 bases, the J end by 8 bases, with 15 bases between. The CDR3 loop is CASLFPGVGYTF. CDR3 bases: TGTGCCAGCTTATTTCCAGGGGTAGGCTACACCTTC.

In this sample, this clone turned up once. CDR3 protein: CASSEQRGGYQETQYF. CDR3 sequence (DNA): TGTGCCAGCAGTGAGCAGCGGGGGGGGTACCAAGAGACCCAGTACTTC. V and J are TRBV2 and TRBJ2-5; 10 bases are shared with TRBD2. With 3 bases clipped from V and 0 bases from J, the junction kept 4 bases outside the gene matches. CDR1 and CDR2 from the germline V gene are SNHLY and FYNNEI. The CDR3 is 16 residues long.

This rearrangement joins TRBV6-1 to TRBJ2-5; D may be TRBD2 (6 bases). The CDR3 is 15 amino acids. V dropped 2 bases and J dropped 4 bases, with 14 bases sitting between them. Germline V CDR1 and CDR2: MNHNS, SASEGT. CDR3 region: CASSELEGWSETQYF. Written as DNA, the CDR3 is TGTGCCAGCAGTGAATTGGAGGGGTGGTCAGAGACCCAGTACTTC.

This clone is medium-sized in the sample. This chain connects TRBV6-1 to TRBJ2-7, with D hard to call. CDR1 is MNHNS and CDR2 is SASEGT in the germline V gene. This CDR3 region has 15 residues. Trimming removed 6 bases from V and 3 bases from J, with 18 bases in between. Written as DNA, the CDR3 is TGTGCCAGCAGCGAACCCCTCCATCAGCGCTACGAGCAGTACTTC. This sequence encodes CASSEPLHQRYEQYF.

This clone was observed a few times. The CDR3 loop reads CASSIRGTYGYTF. The CDR3 DNA reads TGTGCCAGCAGTATCAGGGGAACCTATGGCTACACCTTC. The chain uses TRBV27 and TRBJ1-2; D possibly corresponds to TRBD1 (6 bases). V lost 5 bases, J lost 4 bases, and 11 bases lay in between. The length of the CDR3 is 13 residues. The germline CDR1 and CDR2 sequences are MNHEY and SMNVEV (reference sequence).

This rearrangement joins TRBV6-6 to TRBJ1-5, with D perhaps TRBD1 (5 bases). CDR3 length: 15 amino acids. Between the trimmed V and J ends, which lost 5 bases and 2 bases, there was a span of 13 bases. CDR1 is MNHNY, CDR2 SVGAGI, per germline (reference sequence). In nucleotides, the CDR3 is TGTGCCAGCAGTACGGGGGGACGAGGCAATCAGCCCCAGCATTTT. Amino acid sequence: CASSTGGRGNQPQHF.

The chain links TRBV7-9 to TRBJ1-6, with unresolved D. V was shortened by 5 bases and J by 7 bases, with 6 bases between the two germline ends. Germline V CDR1 and CDR2: SEHNR, FQNEAQ (reference sequence). CDR3 length: 12 residues. CDR3 protein: CASSLQNSPLHF. The CDR3, as DNA: TGTGCCAGCAGCCTCCAGAATTCACCCCTCCACTTT.

The chain employs TRBV6-1 and TRBJ2-5; D unresolved. The end of the DNA fits TRBJ2-7 better, so the J call may be wrong. This CDR3 region has 15 residues. Germline CDR1 is MNHNS and CDR2 is SASEGT. CDR3 sequence (DNA): TGTGCCAGCAGTGATCCGTCGCAGGCCTCCTACGAGCAGTACTTC. This encodes CASSDPSQASYEQYF.

The chain has TRBV6-5 and TRBJ1-5, with 11 bases that match TRBD1. This CDR3 comprises 15 residues. CDR1 is MNHEY and CDR2 is SVGAGI in the germline V gene. Trimming took 7 bases from V and 3 from J; bases not matched to a gene: 5. The CDR3 DNA follows: TGTGCCAGCACACGGACAGGGGGCAACAATCAGCCCCAGCATTTT. It translates to CASTRTGGNNQPQHF.

The chain couples TRBV7-2 to TRBJ1-2; possibly TRBD1 for D (5 bases). V dropped 4 bases and J dropped 4 bases, with 13 bases sitting between them. CDR1 is SGHTA, CDR2 FQGNSA, per germline. The CDR3 has 14 residues. The CDR3 protein is CASSSPGGTYGYTF. In DNA form, the CDR3 reads TGTGCCAGCAGCTCGCCCGGGGGAACCTATGGCTACACCTTC.

This sequence joins TRBV7-2 and TRBJ2-1; 11 nucleotides line up with TRBD1. CDR1 is SGHTA and CDR2 is FQGNSA in the germline V gene. This CDR3 spans 15 amino acids. V trimming: 5 bases; J trimming: 4 bases; junction bases outside the gene matches: 4. The CDR3 protein is CASSPGTGGYNEQFF. The CDR3 DNA is TGTGCCAGCAGCCCTGGGACAGGGGGGTACAATGAGCAGTTCTTC.

This rearrangement joins TRBV10-1 to TRBJ2-1; the match to TRBD2 covers 8 bases. The CDR3 sequence is 13 residues long. CDR1 is WNHNN and CDR2 is SYGVQD in the germline V gene (reference sequence). Trimming took 7 bases from V and 8 from J; bases not matched to a gene: 7. The CDR3 DNA reads TGCGCCAGCAACCCGGGGGGGCGGGATGAGCAGTTCTTC. This codes for CASNPGGRDEQFF.

This chain joins TRBV5-6 and TRBJ1-5, with 7 positions matching TRBD1. The CDR3 is made up of 15 amino acids. The J segment lost 0 bases and the V segment lost 4 bases, leaving 4 bases of the junction unmatched. Germline CDR1 SGHDT, CDR2 YYEEEE. The CDR3 here is CASSPGQISNQPQHF. CDR3 bases: TGTGCCAGCAGCCCGGGACAGATTAGCAATCAGCCCCAGCATTTT.

The chain joins TRBV5-1 to TRBJ2-2; 10 bases agree with TRBD1. The CDR3 runs 16 residues. Germline lookup yields CDR1 SGHRS and CDR2 YFSETQ. Losses at the gene ends were 0 bases for V and 6 bases for J; bases not matched to a gene: 5. This CDR3 reads CASSLAPGQGSGELFF. The CDR3, as DNA: TGCGCCAGCAGCTTGGCCCCGGGACAGGGGTCCGGGGAGCTGTTTTTT. Using reference TRBV5-1 and TRBJ2-2 for the parts outside the CDR3, the full variable domain is KAGVTQTPRYLIKTRGQQVTLSCSPISGHRSVSWYQQTPGQGLQFLFEYFSETQRNKGNFPGRFSGRQFSNSRSEMNVSTLELGDSALYLCASSLAPGQGSGELFFGEGSRLTVL.

The genes are TRBV29-1 and TRBJ1-5, with TRBD1 matching 7 bases. J gave up 3 bases and V 4 bases, and 6 bases lay outside the gene matches. Germline CDR1 is SQVTM and CDR2 is ANQGSEA. The CDR3 runs 14 residues. CDR3 sequence reads: CSVGTGGLNQPQHF. CDR3 DNA sequence: TGCAGCGTTGGGACAGGAGGACTCAATCAGCCCCAGCATTTT.

The genes are TRBV19 and TRBJ2-5; 11 bases match TRBD2. The CDR3 spans 15 residues. V dropped 3 bases and J dropped 5; count of bases not matched to a gene: 5. From germline, CDR1 is LNHDA and CDR2 SQIVND (reference sequence). The CDR3 DNA reads as TGTGCCAGTAGTATTAGCGGGGGGGCCGGGGAGACCCAGTACTTC. It yields the protein CASSISGGAGETQYF.

The rearrangement joins TRBV19 to TRBJ1-1, with 8 bases lining up with TRBD1. The CDR3 is 15 amino acids. Germline V gene data show CDR1 as LNHDA and CDR2 as SQIVND (reference sequence). V was clipped by 0 bases and J by 4 bases; unmatched bases: 4. The DNA for the CDR3 is TGTGCCAGTAGTATAGATCGGACAGGGTTCACTGAAGCTTTCTTT. It yields the protein CASSIDRTGFTEAFF.

The chain couples TRBV27 to TRBJ1-1, with D possibly being TRBD1 (6 bases). Per the germline V gene, CDR1 is MNHEY and CDR2 is SMNVEV (reference sequence). This CDR3 is built from 15 residues. The V and J ends lost 5 bases and 1 base respectively, with 14 bases between them. As DNA, the CDR3 is TGTGCCAGCAGTCCGTACAGGGTGGGGAACACTGAAGCTTTCTTT. It is translated as CASSPYRVGNTEAFF.

This clone was recorded once. The chain couples TRBV6-1 to TRBJ2-7; D remains unclear. In germline, CDR1 is MNHNS, CDR2 SASEGT. The length of the CDR3 is 11 residues. V gave up 3 bases and J gave up 6 bases, with 6 bases separating them. CDR3 protein: CASSDLFEQYF. In DNA, the CDR3 is TGTGCCAGCAGTGATTTATTCGAGCAGTACTTC.

The chain joins TRBV6-1 to TRBJ2-1, with D possibly being TRBD2 (5 bases). CDR3 length: 15 amino acids. The germline V gene has CDR1 MNHNS and CDR2 SASEGT. The V gene lost 1 base and the J gene lost 0 bases, with 7 bases spanning the gap. CDR3 nucleotide sequence: TGTGCCAGCAGTGAAGGGACTGTCTCCTACAATGAGCAGTTCTTC. Translated: CASSEGTVSYNEQFF.

CDR3 sequence: CASRGQSNQPQHF. Here the CDR3 DNA reads TGTGCCAGCAGGGGACAGAGCAATCAGCCCCAGCATTTT. The chain has TRBV6-5 and TRBJ1-5; 7 positions match TRBD1. The ends lost 6 bases at V and 1 base at J; junction bases unmatched: 0. Germline assignment: CDR1 MNHEY and CDR2 SVGAGI. The CDR3 length is 13 residues.